Listed below are T cell receptor beta chains from one sample, sequenced in a study of cytomegalovirus exposure and HLA in healthy donors. Sequencing was performed with immunoSEQ multiplex PCR; in TCRdb, only in-frame clones are kept and a portion is missing. This sample has under 200,000 clones, with approximately 88% found just once. The sample was PBMCs. These receptors came from a boy between 5 and 17 years old in good health and CMV-seronegative. Both conserved end residues are part of each CDR3. D genes are given only for firm matches. For some rows the clone size is stated as once, few or many, or as a class when expanded; others skip it.

size: NA
J: TRBJ1-2
V: TRBV10-3
D: NA
DNA: TGTGCCATCGGGGCAAGGGGAGGGACGGACTATGGCTACACCTTC
CDR3: CAIGARGGTDYGYTF

size: NA
J: TRBJ1-2
V: TRBV13
D: TRBD1
DNA: TGTGCCAGCAGCACGGGACAGGGGAGATTGCATGGCTACACCTTC
CDR3: CASSTGQGRLHGYTF

size: NA
J: TRBJ1-4
V: TRBV7-8
D: NA
DNA: TGTGCCAGCAGCTTCCTCCCTAATGAAAAACTGTTTTTT
CDR3: CASSFLPNEKLFF

size: few
J: TRBJ1-1
V: TRBV6-5
D: NA
DNA: TGTGCCAGCAGTTATGTTCTTGTGGGGAGCAACACTGAAGCTTTCTTT
CDR3: CASSYVLVGSNTEAFF

size: few
J: TRBJ1-1
V: TRBV29-1
D: NA
DNA: TGCAGCGTCCAGGGCTTTGTTACTGAAGCTTTCTTT
CDR3: CSVQGFVTEAFF

size: NA
J: TRBJ2-7
V: TRBV6-5
D: TRBD1
DNA: TGTGCCAGCAGCCAAGGGGGCATGGGATCCTACGAGCAGTACTTC
CDR3: CASSQGGMGSYEQYF

size: once
J: TRBJ1-1
V: TRBV7-9
D: TRBD1
DNA: TGTTCCAGCACCTCCAGGGACAGGGGGATCATGAACACTGAAGCTTTCTTT
CDR3: CSSTSRDRGIMNTEAFF

size: NA
J: TRBJ2-1
V: TRBV11-2
D: NA
DNA: TGTGCCAGCAGCTACCTCAGGGCGTTGAATGAGCAGTTCTTC
CDR3: CASSYLRALNEQFF

size: once
J: TRBJ1-2
V: TRBV30
D: NA
DNA: TGTGCCTATACTTTAGGGGGAAACTATGGCTACACCTTC
CDR3: CAYTLGGNYGYTF

size: NA
J: TRBJ2-7
V: TRBV6-1
D: NA
DNA: TGTGCCAGCAGTGTGGAACTAGCCTACGAGCAGTACTTC
CDR3: CASSVELAYEQYF

size: NA
J: TRBJ1-3
V: TRBV7-9
D: TRBD1
DNA: TGTGCCAGCAGCTTATTGGGACAGGGGCTCCTTGCTGGAAACACCATATATTTT
CDR3: CASSLLGQGLLAGNTIYF

size: NA
J: TRBJ2-2
V: TRBV28
D: TRBD1
DNA: TGTGCCAGCAGTCCAAACGCAGGGGGCCGTGGCACCGGGGAGCTGTTTTTT
CDR3: CASSPNAGGRGTGELFF

size: NA
J: TRBJ1-2
V: TRBV5-5
D: NA
DNA: TGTGCCAGCAGCTTACAGCCAGAACGCTATGGCTACACCTTC
CDR3: CASSLQPERYGYTF

size: few
J: TRBJ2-3
V: TRBV5-1
D: TRBD2
DNA: TGCGCCAGCAGCCCCGGGACTAGCGGGTACCTAGATACGCAGTATTTT
CDR3: CASSPGTSGYLDTQYF

size: NA
J: TRBJ2-7
V: TRBV30
D: TRBD1
DNA: TGTGCCTGGAGTGCAGGGGGTTACTCCTACGAGCAGTACTTC
CDR3: CAWSAGGYSYEQYF

size: NA
J: TRBJ2-5
V: TRBV7-9
D: TRBD2
DNA: TGTGCCAGCAGCTTAGTCGGCCAGCGGGGGGGCCAACTCCTAGAGACCCAGTACTTC
CDR3: CASSLVGQRGGQLLETQYF

size: NA
J: TRBJ2-1
V: TRBV5-1
D: NA
DNA: TGCGCCAGCAGCTTCAGGGGCCAAAACAATGAGCAGTTCTTC
CDR3: CASSFRGQNNEQFF